The rows below give T cell receptor beta chains drawn from one sample of a study of human thymus T cells. Profiled with immunoSEQ multiplex PCR; TCRdb holds only in-frame clones, not every one. The sample yields 46,000 or so clones, around 95% seen once. Sequences were obtained from blood. Receptors originate from a girl under three years old with a congenital heart defect but otherwise immunologically healthy. Each CDR3 is given with its conserved first and last residue. The order of the fields is V gene, J gene, D gene, clone size, CDR3 protein, CDR3 DNA. A D gene is named only where the DNA matches it firmly. Clone size is shown for a subset of rows, as once, few, many or a class of expanded clone.

V: TRBV28
J: TRBJ2-1
D: NA
size: NA
CDR3: CASSLTGRSYNEQFF
DNA: TGTGCCAGCAGTTTAACAGGGAGGTCCTACAATGAGCAGTTCTTC

V: TRBV7-9
J: TRBJ2-2
D: TRBD2
size: NA
CDR3: CASSSTAGVDTGELFF
DNA: TGTGCCAGCAGCTCAACAGCGGGAGTGGACACCGGGGAGCTGTTTTTT

V: TRBV5-5
J: TRBJ1-2
D: NA
size: NA
CDR3: CASSLMENYGYTF
DNA: TGTGCCAGCAGCCTCATGGAGAACTATGGCTACACCTTC

V: TRBV5-5
J: TRBJ2-3
D: NA
size: NA
CDR3: CASSQSAGPDTQYF
DNA: TGTGCCAGCAGCCAAAGTGCGGGCCCAGATACGCAGTATTTT

V: TRBV7-9
J: TRBJ2-1
D: NA
size: NA
CDR3: CASSLGLHNEQFF
DNA: TGTGCCAGCAGCTTAGGTCTCCACAATGAGCAGTTCTTC

V: TRBV6-5
J: TRBJ2-3
D: NA
size: NA
CDR3: CASTPQGVGDTQYF
DNA: TGTGCCAGCACCCCGCAAGGAGTTGGGGATACGCAGTATTTT

V: TRBV7-7
J: TRBJ2-5
D: TRBD2
size: NA
CDR3: CASSRLAGLQETQYF
DNA: TGTGCTAGCAGCCGACTAGCGGGGCTACAAGAGACCCAGTACTTC

V: TRBV5-1
J: TRBJ2-1
D: NA
size: NA
CDR3: CASSFRGFRFF
DNA: TGCGCCAGCAGCTTCCGAGGGTTTCGGTTCTTC

V: TRBV30
J: TRBJ2-1
D: TRBD2
size: NA
CDR3: CAWVGSGGEQFF
DNA: TGTGCCTGGGTGGGAAGCGGGGGCGAGCAGTTCTTC

V: TRBV6-6
J: TRBJ2-7
D: TRBD1
size: NA
CDR3: CASSYLDRAYEQYF
DNA: TGTGCCAGCAGTTACTTGGACAGGGCCTACGAGCAGTACTTC

V: TRBV2
J: TRBJ2-2
D: NA
size: NA
CDR3: CASRPRNTGELFF
DNA: TGTGCCAGCCGCCCAAGAAACACCGGGGAGCTGTTTTTT

V: TRBV28
J: TRBJ2-3
D: NA
size: NA
CDR3: CASSWGAESTDTQYF
DNA: TGTGCCAGCAGTTGGGGGGCCGAAAGCACAGATACGCAGTATTTT

V: TRBV7-3
J: TRBJ2-3
D: NA
size: NA
CDR3: CASSLTWSDTQYF
DNA: TGTGCCAGCAGCTTAACGTGGTCAGATACGCAGTATTTT

V: TRBV19
J: TRBJ1-2
D: NA
size: NA
CDR3: CASSMDNYGYTF
DNA: TGTGCCAGTAGTATGGATAACTATGGCTACACCTTC

V: TRBV29-1
J: TRBJ2-2
D: TRBD2
size: once
CDR3: CSVGLATGELFF
DNA: TGCAGCGTTGGACTAGCGACCGGGGAGCTGTTTTTT

V: TRBV6-6
J: TRBJ2-7
D: NA
size: NA
CDR3: CASTYGAPYEQYF
DNA: TGTGCCAGCACCTATGGGGCACCCTACGAGCAGTACTTC

V: TRBV5-6
J: TRBJ2-3
D: NA
size: NA
CDR3: CASSLGGGTDTQYF
DNA: TGTGCCAGCAGCTTGGGGGGTGGAACAGATACGCAGTATTTT

V: TRBV27
J: TRBJ2-1
D: TRBD2
size: few
CDR3: CASSFAPTSDEQFF
DNA: TGTGCCAGCAGTTTCGCCCCGACTAGCGATGAGCAGTTCTTC

V: TRBV29-1
J: TRBJ2-5
D: NA
size: NA
CDR3: CSVAEGLWYQETQYF
DNA: TGCAGCGTTGCTGAGGGACTCTGGTACCAAGAGACCCAGTACTTC

V: TRBV19
J: TRBJ2-7
D: TRBD2
size: NA
CDR3: CASSIATSGRYEQYF
DNA: TGTGCCAGTAGTATAGCAACTAGCGGGAGGTACGAGCAGTACTTC

V: TRBV29-1
J: TRBJ2-7
D: TRBD2
size: NA
CDR3: CSVELRTSGRRGGEYEQYF
DNA: TGCAGCGTTGAACTTCGGACTAGCGGGAGGAGGGGGGGAGAGTACGAGCAGTACTTC

V: TRBV5-8
J: TRBJ2-1
D: NA
size: once
CDR3: CASSLGGGTGQFF
DNA: TGTGCCAGCAGCTTGGGTGGTGGTACGGGGCAGTTCTTC

V: TRBV18
J: TRBJ2-7
D: TRBD2
size: NA
CDR3: CASSPPGGAYEQYF
DNA: TGTGCCAGCTCACCCCCGGGGGGGGCCTACGAGCAGTACTTC

V: TRBV5-6
J: TRBJ2-3
D: NA
size: NA
CDR3: CASSLVTGVYTQYF
DNA: TGTGCCAGCAGCTTGGTGACAGGCGTTTATACGCAGTATTTT

V: TRBV12-5
J: TRBJ2-7
D: NA
size: once
CDR3: CASGSLTGLVVYEQYF
DNA: TGTGCTAGTGGCTCACTGACAGGACTAGTTGTCTACGAGCAGTACTTC

V: TRBV25-1
J: TRBJ2-3
D: TRBD2
size: NA
CDR3: CASSVAGGTDTQYF
DNA: TGTGCCAGCAGTGTTGCGGGGGGCACAGATACGCAGTATTTT

V: TRBV7-9
J: TRBJ1-2
D: TRBD1
size: NA
CDR3: CASSSGQDYGYTF
DNA: TGTGCCAGCAGCTCGGGACAGGATTATGGCTACACCTTC

V: TRBV19
J: TRBJ2-1
D: TRBD2
size: NA
CDR3: CATARTSGRLGNEQFF
DNA: TGTGCCACGGCGAGGACTAGCGGGAGACTCGGCAATGAGCAGTTCTTC

V: TRBV21-1
J: TRBJ1-2
D: NA
size: NA
CDR3: CASSDHRGRGGYTF
DNA: TGTGCCAGCAGCGACCACAGGGGGCGAGGTGGCTACACCTTC

V: TRBV15
J: TRBJ1-3
D: NA
size: NA
CDR3: CATSRDTSGNTIYF
DNA: TGTGCCACCAGCAGAGATACCAGCGGAAACACCATATATTTT

V: TRBV2
J: TRBJ2-2
D: NA
size: NA
CDR3: CAQRTDNTGELFF
DNA: TGTGCTCAGCGAACCGATAACACCGGGGAGCTGTTTTTT

V: TRBV10-3
J: TRBJ1-1
D: NA
size: NA
CDR3: CAISFSSTGNTEAFF
DNA: TGTGCCATCAGTTTCTCCTCGACAGGGAACACTGAAGCTTTCTTT

V: TRBV10-1
J: TRBJ2-3
D: TRBD2
size: NA
CDR3: CASSGPAGGFTDTQYF
DNA: TGCGCCAGCAGTGGACCAGCGGGAGGGTTCACAGATACGCAGTATTTT

V: TRBV5-8
J: TRBJ2-5
D: TRBD1
size: NA
CDR3: CASSTSGQGRETQYF
DNA: TGTGCCAGCAGCACCTCCGGACAGGGTAGAGAGACCCAGTACTTC

V: TRBV11-2
J: TRBJ2-7
D: TRBD2
size: NA
CDR3: CASSPWTSFDEQYF
DNA: TGTGCCAGCAGCCCCTGGACTAGCTTTGACGAGCAGTACTTC

V: TRBV5-6
J: TRBJ2-7
D: NA
size: NA
CDR3: CASSLVASAYEQYF
DNA: TGTGCCAGCAGCTTGGTGGCTAGCGCCTACGAGCAGTACTTC

V: TRBV5-1
J: TRBJ1-3
D: TRBD1
size: NA
CDR3: CASSLVGQLPSGNTIYF
DNA: TGCGCCAGCAGCTTGGTGGGACAGCTGCCCTCTGGAAACACCATATATTTT

V: TRBV25-1
J: TRBJ2-1
D: TRBD2
size: NA
CDR3: CASSGTGTSSYNEQFF
DNA: TGTGCCAGCAGTGGAACCGGGACTAGCTCCTACAATGAGCAGTTCTTC

V: TRBV4-1
J: TRBJ2-1
D: TRBD2
size: NA
CDR3: CASSQDRLAGYNEQFF
DNA: TGCGCCAGCAGCCAAGATCGGTTAGCGGGCTACAATGAGCAGTTCTTC

V: TRBV9
J: TRBJ2-3
D: NA
size: NA
CDR3: CASSVERDTQYF
DNA: TGTGCCAGCAGCGTAGAACGAGATACGCAGTATTTT

V: TRBV25-1
J: TRBJ2-1
D: NA
size: NA
CDR3: CATSAGFNDEQFF
DNA: TGTGCCACCTCGGCGGGGTTTAACGATGAGCAGTTCTTC

V: TRBV9
J: TRBJ2-5
D: NA
size: NA
CDR3: CASSEGTERKETQYF
DNA: TGTGCCAGCAGCGAAGGGACCGAGCGGAAAGAGACCCAGTACTTC

V: TRBV28
J: TRBJ2-3
D: TRBD2
size: NA
CDR3: CASSGLAGRERGDTQYF
DNA: TGTGCCAGCTCAGGACTAGCGGGACGGGAACGGGGGGATACGCAGTATTTT

V: TRBV4-2
J: TRBJ2-7
D: NA
size: NA
CDR3: CASSQGVVGYEQYF
DNA: TGTGCCAGCAGCCAAGGGGTCGTGGGGTACGAGCAGTACTTC

V: TRBV25-1
J: TRBJ2-1
D: TRBD2
size: once
CDR3: CASGGLAGGPRSYNEQFF
DNA: TGTGCCAGCGGTGGGCTAGCGGGAGGGCCTCGCTCCTACAATGAGCAGTTCTTC

V: TRBV4-3
J: TRBJ1-1
D: NA
size: NA
CDR3: CASSPTVPLNTEAFF
DNA: TGCGCCAGCAGCCCCACCGTACCTTTGAACACTGAAGCTTTCTTT

V: TRBV13
J: TRBJ2-2
D: NA
size: once
CDR3: CASSSGRAGTGELFF
DNA: TGTGCCAGCAGCTCGGGCCGTGCCGGAACCGGGGAGCTGTTTTTT

V: TRBV7-3
J: TRBJ2-3
D: NA
size: NA
CDR3: CASSPTPRWADTQYF
DNA: TGTGCCAGCAGCCCGACACCGAGATGGGCAGATACGCAGTATTTT

V: TRBV6-5
J: TRBJ1-5
D: NA
size: NA
CDR3: CASGGWDQPQHF
DNA: TGTGCCAGCGGAGGGTGGGATCAGCCCCAGCATTTT

V: TRBV7-9
J: TRBJ2-7
D: NA
size: NA
CDR3: CASSLGGTGGVYEQYF
DNA: TGTGCCAGCAGCTTAGGAGGGACCGGGGGTGTCTACGAGCAGTACTTC

V: TRBV11-3
J: TRBJ1-1
D: NA
size: NA
CDR3: CASSLYGGSEAFF
DNA: TGTGCCAGCAGCCTATATGGAGGGTCTGAAGCTTTCTTT

V: TRBV7-2
J: TRBJ2-5
D: TRBD2
size: NA
CDR3: CASSLSPLAGMGETQYF
DNA: TGTGCCAGCAGCTTATCCCCCCTAGCGGGGATGGGGGAGACCCAGTACTTC

V: TRBV5-1
J: TRBJ2-1
D: NA
size: NA
CDR3: CASSALWGSEQFF
DNA: TGCGCCAGCAGCGCACTCTGGGGCAGTGAGCAGTTCTTC

V: TRBV7-2
J: TRBJ2-7
D: TRBD2
size: once
CDR3: CASSLTGTGGFYEQYF
DNA: TGTGCCAGCAGCTTAACCGGGACGGGAGGATTCTACGAGCAGTACTTC

V: TRBV20-1
J: TRBJ2-1
D: NA
size: NA
CDR3: CSASPPYEQFF
DNA: TGCAGTGCTAGCCCTCCCTACGAGCAGTTCTTC

V: TRBV10-3
J: TRBJ2-7
D: NA
size: NA
CDR3: CAMGDSYEQYF
DNA: TGTGCCATGGGTGACAGTTACGAGCAGTACTTC